This entry lists 11 T cell receptor beta chains sequenced from one sample in a study of blood T cell repertoires in COVID-19. The assay was immunoSEQ multiplex PCR, and TCRdb's table has in-frame clones only and misses some. The sample lists about 200,000 clones; more than 75% were seen once. The specimen was peripheral blood. The receptors originated from a man older than 75 with acute or convalescent COVID-19.

This chain connects TRBV29-1 to TRBJ2-3; no firm D call. Trimming pared 2 bases from V and 2 bases from J, leaving 11 bases between. Germline-derived CDR1 and CDR2 are SQVTM and ANQGSEA. This CDR3 is 14 amino acids long. CDR3 protein: CSVELTPPTDTQYF. CDR3 nucleotide sequence: TGCAGCGTTGAATTGACTCCTCCCACAGATACGCAGTATTTT.

V gene TRBV5-5 combines with J gene TRBJ1-5, with D uncertain. Germline V gene data show CDR1 as SGHKS and CDR2 as YYEKEE (reference sequence). There are 15 residues in the CDR3. V lost 2 bases, J lost 7 bases, and 16 bases lay in between. DNA of the CDR3: TGTGCCAGCAGCTTCGAGGGAGACTCAGGCCAGCCCCAGCATTTT. Translating it yields CASSFEGDSGQPQHF.

The chain uses TRBV28 and TRBJ1-5; perhaps TRBD1 as D (5 bases). The V gene's germline CDR1 is MDHEN and CDR2 SYDVKM. V was shortened by 4 bases and J by 6 bases, with 16 bases between the two germline ends. The CDR3 is 15 amino acids. The CDR3 sequence: CASSSPSRVGQPQHF. CDR3 DNA: TGTGCCAGCAGTTCCCCCTCCAGGGTCGGTCAGCCCCAGCATTTT.

The chain is built from TRBV10-2 and TRBJ2-2, with 8 bases that match TRBD2. Germline V CDR1 and CDR2: WSHSY, SAAADI. After removal of 8 bases from V and 4 bases from J, the junction contained 18 bases not matched to a gene. The CDR3 covers 18 residues. In nucleotides, the CDR3 is TGCGCCAGCCAACGGGACTACGCGGGAGGCCGGGGCACCGGGGAGCTGTTTTTT. This translates into CASQRDYAGGRGTGELFF.

This clone is a singleton in its sample. V is TRBV7-9 and J is TRBJ2-5; 9 bases agree with TRBD1. This CDR3 region has 17 residues. Germline trimming cut 2 bases from V and 4 bases from J; bases unmatched to any gene: 11. In germline, CDR1 is SEHNR, CDR2 FQNEAQ (reference sequence). The CDR3 DNA follows: TGTGCCAGCAGCTTAAACCCCGGTGGGACAGGGCGAGAGACCCAGTACTTC. This codes for CASSLNPGGTGRETQYF.

V is TRBV2 and J is TRBJ1-5, with 7 bases lining up with TRBD1. The CDR3 has 13 residues. Unmatched junction bases numbered 2, after V lost 6 bases and J lost 3 bases. Germline CDR1 and CDR2: SNHLY and FYNNEI. For the CDR3, the DNA is TGTGCCAGCAGGGGACAGTACAATCAGCCCCAGCATTTT. Translation: CASRGQYNQPQHF.

The chain joins TRBV30 to TRBJ1-5, with 7 positions matching TRBD1. V lost 5 bases to trimming and J lost 4 bases; unmatched junction nucleotides: 11. CDR1 and CDR2 from the germline V gene are GTSNPN and SVGIG (reference sequence). This CDR3 comprises 15 residues. The CDR3 sequence is CAWRLQGPRNQPQHF. Here the CDR3 DNA reads TGTGCCTGGCGCCTACAGGGGCCTCGGAATCAGCCCCAGCATTTT.

This clone has only one observation. V and J are TRBV2 and TRBJ2-5; 9 nucleotides agree with TRBD1. Germline CDR1 SNHLY, CDR2 FYNNEI. V lost 9 bases to trimming and J lost 1 base; unmatched junction nucleotides: 3. This CDR3 has 13 amino acids. CDR3 sequence: CASRDRAQETQYF. CDR3 nucleotide sequence: TGTGCCAGTCGGGACAGGGCCCAAGAGACCCAGTACTTC.

In nucleotides, the CDR3 is TGCAGCGTTGACACCAGACAGGGGGGGAACTACGAGCAGTACTTC. As protein: CSVDTRQGGNYEQYF. This sequence joins TRBV29-1 and TRBJ2-7, with 9 bases matching TRBD1. In germline, CDR1 is SQVTM, CDR2 ANQGSEA. CDR3 length equals 15 residues. V was clipped by 3 bases and J by 3 bases; unmatched bases: 9.

The chain carries TRBV25-1 and TRBJ1-1; possible D gene TRBD1, 6 bases. V shed 5 bases and J shed 1 base, with 17 bases lying between them. Germline V CDR1 and CDR2: MGHDK, SYGVNS. This CDR3 is 16 amino acids long. CDR3 bases: TGTGCCAGCAGTTCCCGCCGGGGGGCGGAGAACACTGAAGCTTTCTTT. Amino acid sequence: CASSSRRGAENTEAFF.

The chain is built from TRBV21-1 and TRBJ2-2; the D call in the table, TRBD1, was not verified against the DNA. TRBV21-1 is classified as a pseudogene. This CDR3 region has 18 residues. CDR3 bases: TGTGCCAGCAGCAAAGGGCTCGACAGACTCTTTAACACCGGGGAGCTGTTTTTT. It encodes CASSKGLDRLFNTGELFF.